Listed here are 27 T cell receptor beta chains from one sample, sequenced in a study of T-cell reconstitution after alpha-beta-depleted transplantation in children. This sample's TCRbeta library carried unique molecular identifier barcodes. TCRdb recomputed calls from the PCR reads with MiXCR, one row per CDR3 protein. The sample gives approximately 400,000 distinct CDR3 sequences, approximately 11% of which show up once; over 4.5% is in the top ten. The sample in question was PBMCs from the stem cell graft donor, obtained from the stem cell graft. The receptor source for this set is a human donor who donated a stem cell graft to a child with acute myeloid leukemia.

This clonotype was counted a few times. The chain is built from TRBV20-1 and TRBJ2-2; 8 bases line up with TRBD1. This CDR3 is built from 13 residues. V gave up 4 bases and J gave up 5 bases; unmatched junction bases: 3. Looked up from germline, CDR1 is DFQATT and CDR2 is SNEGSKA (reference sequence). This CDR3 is CSATDRGTGELFF. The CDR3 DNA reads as TGCAGTGCTACCGACAGGGGAACCGGGGAGCTGTTTTTT.

This chain's CDR3 is CSARGLAVETQYF. The CDR3 DNA reads as TGCAGTGCTAGGGGACTAGCGGTAGAGACCCAGTACTTC. The rearrangement joins TRBV20-1 to TRBJ2-5; 11 bases line up with TRBD2. CDR3 length equals 13 residues. V dropped 3 bases and J dropped 4; count of bases not matched to a gene: 1. Germline CDR1 reads DFQATT; CDR2 reads SNEGSKA (reference sequence).

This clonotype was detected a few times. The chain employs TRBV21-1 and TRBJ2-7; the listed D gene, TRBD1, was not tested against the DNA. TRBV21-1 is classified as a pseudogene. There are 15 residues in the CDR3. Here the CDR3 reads CASSPPPGRAPEQYV. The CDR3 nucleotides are TGTGCCAGCAGTCCGCCCCCGGGAAGGGCCCCCGAGCAGTACGTC.

The DNA of the CDR3 is TGCGCCAGCAGCCCGGGGGGGGCAGGCAATCAGCCCCAGCATTTT. This encodes CASSPGGAGNQPQHF. The chain uses TRBV5-1 and TRBJ1-5, with a tentative D call TRBD1 (6 bases). The CDR3 sequence is 15 residues long. The V and J ends lost 4 bases and 2 bases respectively, with 13 bases between them. Germline V gene sequence: CDR1 SGHRS, CDR2 YFSETQ.

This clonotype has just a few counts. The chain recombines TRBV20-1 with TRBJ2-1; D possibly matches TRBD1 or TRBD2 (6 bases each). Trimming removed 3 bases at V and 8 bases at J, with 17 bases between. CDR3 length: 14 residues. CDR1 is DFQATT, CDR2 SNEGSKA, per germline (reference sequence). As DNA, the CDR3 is TGCAGTGCTAGGGGGGCTACCGGGAGCGATGAGCAGTTCTTC. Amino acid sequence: CSARGATGSDEQFF.

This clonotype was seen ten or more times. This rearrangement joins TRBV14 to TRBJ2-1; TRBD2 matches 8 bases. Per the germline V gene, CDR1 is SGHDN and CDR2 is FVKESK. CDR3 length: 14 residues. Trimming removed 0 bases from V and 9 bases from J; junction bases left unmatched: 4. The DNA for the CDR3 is TGTGCCAGCAGCCAAGACGGACTAGCCATTGAGCAGTTCTTC. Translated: CASSQDGLAIEQFF.

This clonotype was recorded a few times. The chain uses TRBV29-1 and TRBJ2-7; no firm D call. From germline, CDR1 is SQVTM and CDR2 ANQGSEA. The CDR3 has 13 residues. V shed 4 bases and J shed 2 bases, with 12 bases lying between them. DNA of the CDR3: TGCAGCGTTGTGTTTCAGGAAACCTACGAGCAGTACTTC. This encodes CSVVFQETYEQYF.

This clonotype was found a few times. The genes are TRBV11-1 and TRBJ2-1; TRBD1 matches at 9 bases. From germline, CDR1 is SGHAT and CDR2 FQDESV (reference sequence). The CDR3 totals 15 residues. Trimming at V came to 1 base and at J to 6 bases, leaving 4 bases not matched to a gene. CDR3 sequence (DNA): TGTGCCAGCAGCTTAGAAGGGACAGGGCTCAATGAGCAGTTCTTC. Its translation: CASSLEGTGLNEQFF.

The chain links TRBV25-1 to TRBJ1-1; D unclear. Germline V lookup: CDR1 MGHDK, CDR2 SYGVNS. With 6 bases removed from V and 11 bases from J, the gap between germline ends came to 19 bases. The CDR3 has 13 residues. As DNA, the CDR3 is TGTGCCAGCAGCAGCACTGAACCGGGAGGGGCTTTCTTT. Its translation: CASSSTEPGGAFF.

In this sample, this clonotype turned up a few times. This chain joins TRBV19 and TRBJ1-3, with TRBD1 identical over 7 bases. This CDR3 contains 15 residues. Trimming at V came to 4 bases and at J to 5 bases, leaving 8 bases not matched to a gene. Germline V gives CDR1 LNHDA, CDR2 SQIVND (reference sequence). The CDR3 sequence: CASSTWKGQRNTIYF. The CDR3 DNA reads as TGTGCCAGTAGTACCTGGAAGGGACAGCGAAACACCATATATTTT.

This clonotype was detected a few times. DNA for the CDR3: TGTGCCAGCAGAGTGACAGGGCTTACCGGGGAGCTGTTTTTT. As protein: CASRVTGLTGELFF. V gene TRBV2 combines with J gene TRBJ2-2; 7 positions match TRBD1. Germline trimming cut 6 bases from V and 5 bases from J; bases unmatched to any gene: 6. Germline V gives CDR1 SNHLY, CDR2 FYNNEI. The CDR3 is made up of 14 amino acids.

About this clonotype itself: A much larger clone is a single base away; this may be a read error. The CDR3 nucleotides are TGTGCCACCAGCAGAGACAGGGTCGACAACAGTCAGTACTTC. Translating it yields CATSRDRVDNSQYF. The chain couples TRBV15 to TRBJ2-4, with a possible D match to TRBD1 (5 bases). The CDR3 consists of 14 residues. Germline values: CDR1 LNHNV, CDR2 YYDKDF (reference sequence).

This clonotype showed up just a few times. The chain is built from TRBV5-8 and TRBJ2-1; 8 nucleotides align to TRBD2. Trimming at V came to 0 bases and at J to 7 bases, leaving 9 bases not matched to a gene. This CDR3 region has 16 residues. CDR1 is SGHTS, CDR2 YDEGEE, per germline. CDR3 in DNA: TGTGCCAGCAGCTTGGAAGCGGGAGTGGTGAAAAATGAGCAGTTCTTC. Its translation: CASSLEAGVVKNEQFF.

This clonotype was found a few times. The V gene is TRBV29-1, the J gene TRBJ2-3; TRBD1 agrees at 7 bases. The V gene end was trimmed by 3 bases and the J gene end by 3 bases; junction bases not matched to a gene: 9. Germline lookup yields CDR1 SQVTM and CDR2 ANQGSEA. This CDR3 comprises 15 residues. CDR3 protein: CSVETTGAATDTQYF. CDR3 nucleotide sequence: TGCAGCGTTGAGACCACAGGGGCGGCAACAGATACGCAGTATTTT.

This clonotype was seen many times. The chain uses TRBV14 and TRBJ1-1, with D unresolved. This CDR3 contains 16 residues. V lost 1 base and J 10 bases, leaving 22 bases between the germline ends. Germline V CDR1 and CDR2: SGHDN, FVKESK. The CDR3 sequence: CASSQVSALGGRGAFF. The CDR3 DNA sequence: TGTGCCAGCAGCCAAGTCTCCGCGCTAGGAGGTCGAGGAGCTTTCTTT.

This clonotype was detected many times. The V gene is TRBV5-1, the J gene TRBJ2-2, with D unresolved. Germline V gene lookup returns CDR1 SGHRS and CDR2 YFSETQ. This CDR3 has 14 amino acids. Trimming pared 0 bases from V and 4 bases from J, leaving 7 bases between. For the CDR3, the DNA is TGCGCCAGCAGCTTGGACAGCCCCACCGGGGAGCTGTTTTTT. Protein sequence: CASSLDSPTGELFF.

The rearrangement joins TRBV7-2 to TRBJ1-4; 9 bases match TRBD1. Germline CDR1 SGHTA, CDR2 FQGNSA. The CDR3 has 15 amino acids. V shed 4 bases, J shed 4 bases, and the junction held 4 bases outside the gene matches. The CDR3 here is CASSSGQGLNEKLFF. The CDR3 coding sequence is TGTGCCAGCAGCTCGGGACAGGGTCTTAATGAAAAACTGTTTTTT.

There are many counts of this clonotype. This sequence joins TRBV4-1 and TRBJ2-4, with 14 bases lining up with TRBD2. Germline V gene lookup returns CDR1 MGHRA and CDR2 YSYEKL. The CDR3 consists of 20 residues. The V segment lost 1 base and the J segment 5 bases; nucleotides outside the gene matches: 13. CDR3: CASSQGRLAGGLGYQNIQYF. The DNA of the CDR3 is TGCGCCAGCAGCCAAGGCAGACTAGCGGGGGGGCTAGGGTACCAAAACATTCAGTACTTC.

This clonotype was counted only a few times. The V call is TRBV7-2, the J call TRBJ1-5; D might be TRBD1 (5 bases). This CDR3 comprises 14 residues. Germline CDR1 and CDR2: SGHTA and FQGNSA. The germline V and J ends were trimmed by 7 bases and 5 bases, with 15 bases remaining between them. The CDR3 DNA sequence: TGTGCCAGCACCATTGGGGGTTCCCATCAGCCCCAGCATTTT. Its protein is CASTIGGSHQPQHF.

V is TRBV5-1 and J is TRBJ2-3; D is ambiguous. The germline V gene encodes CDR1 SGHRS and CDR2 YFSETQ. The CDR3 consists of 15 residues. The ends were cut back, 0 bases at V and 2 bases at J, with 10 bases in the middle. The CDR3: CASSLVAVVTDTQYF. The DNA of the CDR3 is TGCGCCAGCAGCTTGGTTGCGGTCGTCACAGATACGCAGTATTTT. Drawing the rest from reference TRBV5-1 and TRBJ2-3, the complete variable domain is KAGVTQTPRYLIKTRGQQVTLSCSPISGHRSVSWYQQTPGQGLQFLFEYFSETQRNKGNFPGRFSGRQFSNSRSEMNVSTLELGDSALYLCASSLVAVVTDTQYFGPGTRLTVL.

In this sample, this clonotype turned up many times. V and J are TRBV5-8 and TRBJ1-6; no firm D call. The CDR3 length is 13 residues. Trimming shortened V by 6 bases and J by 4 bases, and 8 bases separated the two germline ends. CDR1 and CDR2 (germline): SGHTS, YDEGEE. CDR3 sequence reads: CASTPGYNSPLHF. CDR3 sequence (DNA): TGTGCCAGCACTCCGGGGTATAATTCACCCCTCCACTTT.

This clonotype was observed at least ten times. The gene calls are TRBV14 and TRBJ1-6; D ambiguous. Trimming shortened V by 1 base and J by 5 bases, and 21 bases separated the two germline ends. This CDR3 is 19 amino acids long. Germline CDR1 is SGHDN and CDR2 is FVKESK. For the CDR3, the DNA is TGTGCCAGCAGCCAAGGATGGGCCAAGGCGGGGAGGAATAATTCACCCCTCCACTTT. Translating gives CASSQGWAKAGRNNSPLHF.

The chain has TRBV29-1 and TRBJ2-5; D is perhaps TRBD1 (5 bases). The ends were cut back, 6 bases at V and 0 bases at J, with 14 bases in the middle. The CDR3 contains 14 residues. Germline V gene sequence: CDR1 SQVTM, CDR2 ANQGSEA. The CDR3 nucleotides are TGCAGCGTCGACCTGACAGAGAACCAAGAGACCCAGTACTTC. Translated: CSVDLTENQETQYF. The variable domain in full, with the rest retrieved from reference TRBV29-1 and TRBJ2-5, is SAVISQKPSRDICQRGTSLTIQCQVDSQVTMMFWYRQQPGQSLTLIATANQGSEATYESGFVIDKFPISRPNLTFSTLTVSNMSPEDSSIYLCSVDLTENQETQYFGPGTRLLVL.

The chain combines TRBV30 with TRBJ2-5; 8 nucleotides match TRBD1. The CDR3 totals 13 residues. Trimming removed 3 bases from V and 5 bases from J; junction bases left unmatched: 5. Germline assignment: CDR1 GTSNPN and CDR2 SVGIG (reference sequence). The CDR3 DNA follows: TGTGCCTGGAGGTACAGGGGGTGGGAGACCCAGTACTTC. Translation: CAWRYRGWETQYF. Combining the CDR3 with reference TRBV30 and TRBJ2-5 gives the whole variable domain SQTIHQWPATLVQPVGSPLSLECTVEGTSNPNLYWYRQAAGRGLQLLFYSVGIGQISSEVPQNLSASRPQDRQFILSSKKLLLSDSGFYLCAWRYRGWETQYFGPGTRLLVL.

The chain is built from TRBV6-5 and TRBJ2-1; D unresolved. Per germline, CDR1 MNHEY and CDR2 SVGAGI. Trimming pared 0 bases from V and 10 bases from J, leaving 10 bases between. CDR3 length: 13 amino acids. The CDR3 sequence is CASSYSIRSEQFF. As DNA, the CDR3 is TGTGCCAGCAGTTACTCGATCAGGTCCGAGCAGTTCTTC.

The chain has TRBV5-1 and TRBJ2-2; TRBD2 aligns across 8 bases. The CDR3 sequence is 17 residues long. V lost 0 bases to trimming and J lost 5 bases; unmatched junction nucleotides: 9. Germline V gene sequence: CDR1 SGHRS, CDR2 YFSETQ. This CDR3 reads CASSLESSGWRTGELFF. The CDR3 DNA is TGCGCCAGCAGCTTGGAGTCTAGCGGGTGGAGGACCGGGGAGCTGTTTTTT.

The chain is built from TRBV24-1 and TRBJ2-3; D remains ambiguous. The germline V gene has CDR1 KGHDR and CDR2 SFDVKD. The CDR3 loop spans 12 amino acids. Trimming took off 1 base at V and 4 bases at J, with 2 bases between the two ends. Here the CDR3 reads CATSDFADTQYF. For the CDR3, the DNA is TGTGCCACCAGTGATTTCGCAGATACGCAGTATTTT.